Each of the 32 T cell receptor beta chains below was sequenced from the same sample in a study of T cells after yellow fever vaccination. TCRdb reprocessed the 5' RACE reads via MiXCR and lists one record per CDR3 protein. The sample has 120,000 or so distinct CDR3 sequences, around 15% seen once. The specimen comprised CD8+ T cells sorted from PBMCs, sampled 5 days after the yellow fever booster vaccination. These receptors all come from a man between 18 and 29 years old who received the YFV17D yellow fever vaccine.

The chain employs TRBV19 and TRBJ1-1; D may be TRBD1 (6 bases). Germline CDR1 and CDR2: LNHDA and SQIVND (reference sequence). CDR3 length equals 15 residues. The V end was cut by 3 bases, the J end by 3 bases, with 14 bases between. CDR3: CASSIGGGGYTEAFF. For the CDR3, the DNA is TGTGCCAGTAGTATCGGGGGGGGCGGATACACTGAAGCTTTCTTT.

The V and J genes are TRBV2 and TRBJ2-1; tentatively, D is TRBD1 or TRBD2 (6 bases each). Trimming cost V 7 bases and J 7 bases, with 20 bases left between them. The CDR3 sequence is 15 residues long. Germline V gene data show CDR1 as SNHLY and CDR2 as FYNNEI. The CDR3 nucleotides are TGTGCCAGCATTCAAGGGGGACTGGAGCCAAATGAGCAGTTCTTC. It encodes CASIQGGLEPNEQFF. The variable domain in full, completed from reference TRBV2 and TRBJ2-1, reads EPEVTQTPSHQVTQMGQEVILRCVPISNHLYFYWYRQILGQKVEFLVSFYNNEISEKSEIFDDQFSVERPDGSNFTLKIRSTKLEDSAMYFCASIQGGLEPNEQFFGPGTRLTVL.

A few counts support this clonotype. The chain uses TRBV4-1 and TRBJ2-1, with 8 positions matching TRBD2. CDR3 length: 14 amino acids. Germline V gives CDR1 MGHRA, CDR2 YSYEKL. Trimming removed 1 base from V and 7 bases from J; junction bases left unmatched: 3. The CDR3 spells CASSQGAGVNEQFF. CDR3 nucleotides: TGCGCCAGCAGCCAAGGAGCGGGGGTTAATGAGCAGTTCTTC.

The CDR3 reads CASSQRSLGTGGQNTEAFF. As DNA, the CDR3 is TGCGCCAGCAGCCAGCGGTCCCTCGGGACAGGGGGTCAGAACACTGAAGCTTTCTTT. The V gene is TRBV4-1, the J gene TRBJ1-1, with 11 bases identical to TRBD1. CDR1 is MGHRA and CDR2 is YSYEKL in the germline V gene. The CDR3 spans 19 residues. V lost 3 bases, J lost 1 base, and 13 bases stayed unmatched.

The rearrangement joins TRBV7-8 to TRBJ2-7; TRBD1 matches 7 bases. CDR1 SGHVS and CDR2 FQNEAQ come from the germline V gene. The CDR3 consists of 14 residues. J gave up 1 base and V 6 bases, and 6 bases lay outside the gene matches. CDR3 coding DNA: TGTGCCAGCAGACACGGGACAGAGTCCTACGAGCAGTACTTC. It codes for CASRHGTESYEQYF. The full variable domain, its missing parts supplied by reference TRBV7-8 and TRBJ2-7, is GAGVSQSPRYKVAKRGQDVALRCDPISGHVSLFWYQQALGQGPEFLTYFQNEAQLDKSGLPSDRFFAERPEGSVSTLKIQRTQQEDSAVYLCASRHGTESYEQYFGPGTRLTVT.

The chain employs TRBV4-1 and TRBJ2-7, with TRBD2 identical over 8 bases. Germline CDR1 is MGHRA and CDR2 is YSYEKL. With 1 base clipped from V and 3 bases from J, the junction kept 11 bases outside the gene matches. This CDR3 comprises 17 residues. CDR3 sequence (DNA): TGCGCCAGCAGCCAAGGGGCTCTATCGGGGGGGTTCTACGAGCAGTACTTC. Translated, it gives CASSQGALSGGFYEQYF.

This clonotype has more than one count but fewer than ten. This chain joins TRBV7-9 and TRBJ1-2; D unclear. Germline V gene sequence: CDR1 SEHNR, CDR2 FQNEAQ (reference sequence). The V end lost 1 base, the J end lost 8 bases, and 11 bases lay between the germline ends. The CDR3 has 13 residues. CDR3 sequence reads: CASSLEAGYGYTF. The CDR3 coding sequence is TGTGCCAGCAGCTTAGAGGCGGGGTACGGCTACACCTTC.

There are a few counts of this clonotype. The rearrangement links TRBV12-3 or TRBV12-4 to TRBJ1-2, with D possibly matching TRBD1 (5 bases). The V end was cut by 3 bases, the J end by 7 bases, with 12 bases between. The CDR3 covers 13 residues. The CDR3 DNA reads TGTGCCAGCAGTTTTCAGGGACCCCTTGGCTACACCTTC. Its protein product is CASSFQGPLGYTF.

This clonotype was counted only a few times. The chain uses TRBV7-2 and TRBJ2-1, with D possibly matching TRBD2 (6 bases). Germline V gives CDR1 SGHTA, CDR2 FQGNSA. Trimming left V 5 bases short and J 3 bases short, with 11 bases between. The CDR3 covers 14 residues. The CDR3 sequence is CASSERGLYNEQFF. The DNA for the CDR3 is TGTGCCAGCAGCGAGAGGGGACTCTACAATGAGCAGTTCTTC.

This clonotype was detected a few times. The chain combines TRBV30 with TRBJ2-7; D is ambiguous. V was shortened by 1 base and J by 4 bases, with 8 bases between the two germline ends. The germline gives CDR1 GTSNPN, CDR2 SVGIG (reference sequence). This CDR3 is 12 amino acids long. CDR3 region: CAWSDPAYEQYF. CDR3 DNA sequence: TGTGCCTGGAGTGATCCAGCGTACGAGCAGTACTTC.

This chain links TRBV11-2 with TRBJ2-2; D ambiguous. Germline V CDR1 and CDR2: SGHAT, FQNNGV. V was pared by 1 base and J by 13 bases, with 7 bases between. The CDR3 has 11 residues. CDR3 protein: CASSLGVGLFF. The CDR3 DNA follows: TGTGCCAGCAGCTTAGGCGTGGGGCTGTTTTTT.

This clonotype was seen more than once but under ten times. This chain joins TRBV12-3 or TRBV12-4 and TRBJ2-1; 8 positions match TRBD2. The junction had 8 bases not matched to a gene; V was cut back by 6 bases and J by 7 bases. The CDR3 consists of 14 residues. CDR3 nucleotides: TGTGCCAGCAGCCTCCCGGGGGGGATTAATGAGCAGTTCTTC. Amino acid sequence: CASSLPGGINEQFF.

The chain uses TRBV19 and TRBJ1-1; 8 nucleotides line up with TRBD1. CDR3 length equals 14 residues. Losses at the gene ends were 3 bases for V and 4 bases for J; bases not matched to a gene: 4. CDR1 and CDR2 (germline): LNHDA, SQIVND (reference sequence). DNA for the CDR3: TGTGCCAGTAGTATGGGGACAGGCAGCACTGAAGCTTTCTTT. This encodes CASSMGTGSTEAFF.

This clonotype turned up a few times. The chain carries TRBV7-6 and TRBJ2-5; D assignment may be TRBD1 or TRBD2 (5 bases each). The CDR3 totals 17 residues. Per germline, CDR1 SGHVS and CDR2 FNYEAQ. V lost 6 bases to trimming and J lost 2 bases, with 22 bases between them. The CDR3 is CASSQEPGPGIQETQYF. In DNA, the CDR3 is TGTGCCAGCAGTCAGGAGCCGGGACCGGGGATACAAGAGACCCAGTACTTC.

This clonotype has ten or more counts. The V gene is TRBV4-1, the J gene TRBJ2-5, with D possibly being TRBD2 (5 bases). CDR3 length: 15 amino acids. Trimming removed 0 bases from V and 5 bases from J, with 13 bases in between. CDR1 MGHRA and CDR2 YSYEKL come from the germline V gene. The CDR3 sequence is CASSQDPVSGETQYF. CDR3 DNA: TGCGCCAGCAGCCAAGATCCCGTGTCGGGGGAGACCCAGTACTTC.

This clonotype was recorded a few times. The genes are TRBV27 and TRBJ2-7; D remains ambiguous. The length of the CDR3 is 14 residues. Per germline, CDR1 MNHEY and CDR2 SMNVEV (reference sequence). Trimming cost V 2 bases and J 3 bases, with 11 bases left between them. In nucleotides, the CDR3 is TGTGCCAGCAGTTTAACGTGGCCGTTCTACGAGCAGTACTTC. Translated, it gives CASSLTWPFYEQYF.

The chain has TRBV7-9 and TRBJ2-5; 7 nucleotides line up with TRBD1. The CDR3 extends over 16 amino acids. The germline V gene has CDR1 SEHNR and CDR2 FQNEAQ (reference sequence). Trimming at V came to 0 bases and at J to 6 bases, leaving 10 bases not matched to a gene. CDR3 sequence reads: CASSLAGRGGRKTQYF. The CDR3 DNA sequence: TGTGCCAGCAGCTTAGCGGGCCGAGGGGGCCGAAAGACCCAGTACTTC. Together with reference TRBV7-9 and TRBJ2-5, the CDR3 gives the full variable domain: DTGVSQNPRHKITKRGQNVTFRCDPISEHNRLYWYRQTLGQGPEFLTYFQNEAQLEKSRLLSDRFSAERPKGSFSTLEIQRTEQGDSAMYLCASSLAGRGGRKTQYFGPGTRLLVL.

The CDR3 here is CASSSPGTGAYEQYF. The CDR3, as DNA: TGTGCCAGCAGCTCCCCAGGGACAGGGGCCTACGAGCAGTACTTC. The V gene is TRBV12-3 or TRBV12-4, the J gene TRBJ2-7; 10 positions agree with TRBD1. The CDR3 extends over 15 amino acids. V shed 6 bases, J shed 2 bases, and the junction held 7 bases outside the gene matches.

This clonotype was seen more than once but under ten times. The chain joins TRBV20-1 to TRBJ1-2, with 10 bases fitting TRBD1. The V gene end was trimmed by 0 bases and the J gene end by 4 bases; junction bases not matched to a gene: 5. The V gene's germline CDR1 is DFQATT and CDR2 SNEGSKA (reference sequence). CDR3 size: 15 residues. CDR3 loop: CSARDRDRGLYGYTF. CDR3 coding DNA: TGCAGTGCTAGAGATCGGGACAGGGGTCTCTATGGCTACACCTTC.

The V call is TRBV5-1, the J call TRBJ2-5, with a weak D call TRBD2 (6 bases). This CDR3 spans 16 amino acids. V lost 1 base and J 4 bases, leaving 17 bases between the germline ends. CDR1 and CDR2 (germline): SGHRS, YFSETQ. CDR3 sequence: CASSLNPTSSLETQYF. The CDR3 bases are TGCGCCAGCAGCTTGAACCCGACTAGTTCCCTAGAGACCCAGTACTTC.

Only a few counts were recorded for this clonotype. CDR3 coding DNA: TGTGCCAGCAGACGACAGGGGCAGTCACCCCTCCACTTT. It translates to CASRRQGQSPLHF. The gene calls are TRBV6-5 and TRBJ1-6; TRBD1 aligns across 8 bases. The V segment lost 6 bases and the J segment 10 bases; nucleotides outside the gene matches: 5. The CDR3 runs to 13 residues. Germline loops: CDR1 MNHEY, CDR2 SVGAGI.

The CDR3 nucleotides read TGTGCCAGCAGTTACGATCGGCCCCAGCATTTT. Its translation: CASSYDRPQHF. The V gene is TRBV6-6, the J gene TRBJ1-5; D gene ambiguous. V gave up 2 bases and J gave up 9 bases, with 5 bases separating them. This CDR3 region has 11 residues. Germline-derived CDR1 and CDR2 are MNHNY and SVGAGI (reference sequence).

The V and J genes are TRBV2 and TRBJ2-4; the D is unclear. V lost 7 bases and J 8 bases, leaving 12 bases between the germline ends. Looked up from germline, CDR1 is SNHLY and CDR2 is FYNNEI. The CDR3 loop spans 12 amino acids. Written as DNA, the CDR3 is TGTGCCAGCAAAGAAAGGCGATACATTCAGTACTTC. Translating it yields CASKERRYIQYF.

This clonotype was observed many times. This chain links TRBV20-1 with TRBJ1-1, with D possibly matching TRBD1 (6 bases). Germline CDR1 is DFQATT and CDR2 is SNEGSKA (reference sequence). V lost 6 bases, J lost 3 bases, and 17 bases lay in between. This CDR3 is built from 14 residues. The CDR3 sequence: CSARMGHRDTEAFF. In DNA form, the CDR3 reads TGCAGTGCGCGAATGGGGCACAGGGACACTGAAGCTTTCTTT.

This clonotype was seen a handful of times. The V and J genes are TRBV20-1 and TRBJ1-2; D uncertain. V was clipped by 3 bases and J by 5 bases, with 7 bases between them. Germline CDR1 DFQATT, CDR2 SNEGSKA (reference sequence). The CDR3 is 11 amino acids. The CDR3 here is CSARREYGYTF. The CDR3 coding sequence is TGCAGTGCTAGGAGGGAGTATGGCTACACCTTC.

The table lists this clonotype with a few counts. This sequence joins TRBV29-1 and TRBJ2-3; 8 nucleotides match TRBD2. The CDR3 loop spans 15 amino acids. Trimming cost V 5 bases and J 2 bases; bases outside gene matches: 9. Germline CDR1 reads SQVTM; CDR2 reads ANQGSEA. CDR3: CSVHLSGENTDTQYF. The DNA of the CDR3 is TGCAGCGTTCACCTTAGCGGGGAGAACACAGATACGCAGTATTTT.

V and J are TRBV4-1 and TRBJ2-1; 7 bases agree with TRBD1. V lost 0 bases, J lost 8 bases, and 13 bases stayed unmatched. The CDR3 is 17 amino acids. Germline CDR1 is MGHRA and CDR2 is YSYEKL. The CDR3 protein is CASSQDAFEGAIDEQFF. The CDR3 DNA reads TGCGCCAGCAGCCAAGATGCCTTTGAGGGGGCGATCGATGAGCAGTTCTTC.

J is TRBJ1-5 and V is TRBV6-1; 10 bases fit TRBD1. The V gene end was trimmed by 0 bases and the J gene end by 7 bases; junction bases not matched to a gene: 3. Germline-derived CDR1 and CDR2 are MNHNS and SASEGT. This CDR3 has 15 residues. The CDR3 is CASSEAGTGVQPQHF. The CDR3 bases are TGTGCCAGCAGTGAAGCGGGGACAGGGGTGCAGCCCCAGCATTTT.

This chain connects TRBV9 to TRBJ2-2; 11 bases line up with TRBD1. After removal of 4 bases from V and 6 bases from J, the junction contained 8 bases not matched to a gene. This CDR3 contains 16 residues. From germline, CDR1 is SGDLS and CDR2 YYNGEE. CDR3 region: CASSNLRGQGAGELFF. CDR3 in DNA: TGTGCCAGCAGCAACCTTCGGGGACAGGGGGCCGGGGAGCTGTTTTTT.

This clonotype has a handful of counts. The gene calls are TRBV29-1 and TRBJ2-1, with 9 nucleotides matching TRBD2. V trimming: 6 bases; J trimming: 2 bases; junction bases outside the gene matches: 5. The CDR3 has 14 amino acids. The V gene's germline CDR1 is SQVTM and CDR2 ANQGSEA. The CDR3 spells CSVALAGTYNEQFF. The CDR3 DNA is TGCAGCGTGGCTCTAGCGGGGACCTACAATGAGCAGTTCTTC.

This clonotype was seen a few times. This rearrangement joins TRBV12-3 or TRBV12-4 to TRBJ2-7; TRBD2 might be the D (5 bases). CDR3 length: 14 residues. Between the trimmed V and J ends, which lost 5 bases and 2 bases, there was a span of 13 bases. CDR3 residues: CASSGPDSAYEQYF. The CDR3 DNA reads TGTGCCAGCAGTGGCCCGGACTCAGCCTACGAGCAGTACTTC.

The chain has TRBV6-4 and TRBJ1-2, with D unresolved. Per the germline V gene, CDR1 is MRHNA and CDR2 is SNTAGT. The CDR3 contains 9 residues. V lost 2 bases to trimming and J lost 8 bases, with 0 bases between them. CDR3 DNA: TGTGCCAGCAGTGACGGCTACACCTTC. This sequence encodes CASSDGYTF.